This T cell receptor beta chain was profiled in a study of blood T cells in healthy people across ages. Findings and limits, study-wide: As age increased, TCR beta diversity per million T cells fell in a roughly linear fashion. Shifts in expanded clonotypes may have been confounded by donor CMV status, which was unknown.

Trimming at V came to 5 bases and at J to 8 bases, leaving 8 bases not matched to a gene. This CDR3 is built from 14 residues. This clonotype has just a few counts. Its antigen is unidentified. A single base separates this from a much larger clone, so it may be a read error. Next came a second PCR, run for about 7 to 11 cycles, which used a sample-barcoded 5' primer along with a J-beta primer mix. The authors tagged each cDNA molecule using a template-switch adaptor with 12 random nucleotides. TCRdb independently ran MiXCR on the 5' RACE reads; one entry per CDR3 protein. The profile shows approximately 1.5 million distinct CDR3 sequences, approximately 42% of them singletons.

The chain links TRBV12-3 or TRBV12-4 to TRBJ1-4; 7 bases map to TRBD1. The source of this sequence is a woman aged 18-29 years in good health. The sequencing sample was made of blood. The CDR3 DNA reads as TGTGCCAGCAGTGTAGTGACAGGGAAAGAAAAACTGTTTTTT. This gives the protein CASSVVTGKEKLFF.